This TCR beta chain was sequenced for a study of T cells in Graves' hyperthyroidism and ophthalmopathy. Study-wide results and limits: Most thyroid-expanded clonotypes above 0.001 were also found in blood.

No ophthalmopathy progression within 18 months constituted stable Graves' hyperthyroidism. Hyperthyroidism patients were newly diagnosed, had disease duration under 2 months, and were aged 18 to 65 years. This CDR3 is 16 amino acids long. Germline-derived CDR1 and CDR2 are MDHEN and SYDVKM. TCR beta CDR3 regions were amplified from RNA transcripts. The TCR CDR3 first-round RT-PCR relied on the HTBI primer set. TCRdb re-called the multiplex PCR reads through MiXCR, storing one row per CDR3 protein. The table records hundreds of thousands of distinct CDR3 sequences, more than 15% of them present only once. As to this clonotype: The target antigen is unknown. Sequence at one end of the junction differs from germline and may be a read error.

The sequence was collected from a woman aged 18-30 years with Graves' hyperthyroidism. The sample taken for sequencing was blood. This chain connects TRBV28 to TRBJ1-2; D is ambiguous. The CDR3 spells CANSSGSSTMFYGYTF. For the CDR3, the DNA is TGTGCCAACAGTTCGGGCAGTTCGACAATGTTCTATGGCTACACCTTC.